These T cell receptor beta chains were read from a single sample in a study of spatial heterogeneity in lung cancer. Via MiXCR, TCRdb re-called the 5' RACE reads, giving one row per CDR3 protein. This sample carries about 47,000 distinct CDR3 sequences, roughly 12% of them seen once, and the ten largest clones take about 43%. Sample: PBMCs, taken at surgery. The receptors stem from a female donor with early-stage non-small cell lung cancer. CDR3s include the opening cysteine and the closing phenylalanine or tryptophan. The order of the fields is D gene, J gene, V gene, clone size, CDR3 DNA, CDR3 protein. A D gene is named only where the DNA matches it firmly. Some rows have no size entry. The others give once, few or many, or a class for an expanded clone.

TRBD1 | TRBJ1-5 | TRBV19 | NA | TGTGCCAGTGGAGGACAGGGGGGCCGTCAGCCCCAGCATTTT | CASGGQGGRQPQHF
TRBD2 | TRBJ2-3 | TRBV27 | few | TGTGCCAGCAGTGAGCGGGGGGCCACAGATACGCAGTATTTT | CASSERGATDTQYF
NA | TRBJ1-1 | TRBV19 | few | TGTGCCAGTAGTATAGGGGGGGACCTAGGCACTGAAGCTTTCTTT | CASSIGGDLGTEAFF
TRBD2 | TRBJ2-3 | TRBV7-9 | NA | TGTGCCAGCAGCTCCATAGCGGGGGGGAGCACAGATACGCAGTATTTT | CASSSIAGGSTDTQYF
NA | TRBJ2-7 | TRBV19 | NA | TGTGCCAGTAGTCCCGTTCCGGTAAGCTCCTACGAGCAGTACTTC | CASSPVPVSSYEQYF
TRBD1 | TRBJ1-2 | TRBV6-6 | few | TGTGCCAGCAGCAGCCAGGGGACAGCTAACTATGGCTACACCTTC | CASSSQGTANYGYTF
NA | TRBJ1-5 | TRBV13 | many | TGTGCCAGCAGCTTATCCCGGGGGGAGCCCCAGCATTTT | CASSLSRGEPQHF
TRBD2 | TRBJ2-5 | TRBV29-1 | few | TGCAGCGCAAGACTAGCGGGGTGGGAGACCCAGTACTTC | CSARLAGWETQYF
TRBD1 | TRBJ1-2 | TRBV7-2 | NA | TGTGCCAGCAGCCCAGAGGGGGCCGGAGGCGGCTACACCTTC | CASSPEGAGGGYTF
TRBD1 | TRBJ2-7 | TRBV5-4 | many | TGTGCCAGCAGCCCTTGGGACAGGGTAGGGGAGCAGTACTTC | CASSPWDRVGEQYF
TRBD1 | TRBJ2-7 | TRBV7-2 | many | TGTGCCAGCAGCCGATCGGGGACAGGTATAAACGAGCAGTACTTC | CASSRSGTGINEQYF
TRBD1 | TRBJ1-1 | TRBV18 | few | TGTGCCAGCTCACCTAGACAGGGAATAGACACTGAAGCTTTCTTT | CASSPRQGIDTEAFF
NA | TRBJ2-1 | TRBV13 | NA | TGTACCAGCAGCTTTGACACCTCCTACAATGAGCAGTTCTTC | CTSSFDTSYNEQFF
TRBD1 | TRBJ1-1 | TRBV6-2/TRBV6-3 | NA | TGTGCCAGCACCTGGACAGGGACGCATACTGAAGCTTTCTTT | CASTWTGTHTEAFF
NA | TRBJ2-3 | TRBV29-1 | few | TGCAGCGTTGGTCGAAGAGCAGATACGCAGTATTTT | CSVGRRADTQYF
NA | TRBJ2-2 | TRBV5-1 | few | TGCGCCAGCAGCTTAACTAGTGTTACCGGGGAGCTGTTTTTT | CASSLTSVTGELFF
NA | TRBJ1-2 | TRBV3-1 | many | TGTGCCAGCAGCCTATGGGGGATCTACACCTTC | CASSLWGIYTF
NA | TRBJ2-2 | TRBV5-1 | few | TGCGCCAGCAGCAAGGGACAGAACACCGGGGAGCTGTTTTTT | CASSKGQNTGELFF